This T cell receptor beta chain came from a study of radiation and T cells in renal cell carcinoma. Libraries were prepared by immunoSEQ multiplex PCR; TCRdb keeps only in-frame clonotypes and omits some of them. The sample comprises 40,000 to 50,000 clones, about 82% of which are singletons, and 25% to 35% rests with the top ten. This sample's time point: blood 4 weeks post-SBRT, at nephrectomy. The treatment here: 15 Gy SBRT to primary tumor, nephrectomy 4 weeks later. This clone has a handful of counts. This receptor was identified in a woman aged 70 to 79 with renal cell carcinoma. The sequenced sample was blood, obtained from a patient whose treatment included radiotherapy and nephrectomy.

CDR3 loop: CASSEGVTGRSTDTQYF. In nucleotides, the CDR3 is TGTGCCAGCAGTGAAGGGGTGACAGGCCGTAGCACAGATACGCAGTATTTT. The rearrangement joins TRBV6-4 to TRBJ2-3; a weak D match, TRBD1 (6 bases). V was clipped by 3 bases and J by 0 bases, with 16 bases between them. From germline, CDR1 is MRHNA and CDR2 SNTAGT. This CDR3 region has 17 residues.